Described below is a single T cell receptor beta chain sequence and its context. Its antigen has not been determined. Base quality data are lacking; no much larger clone is found one base away. The sample belongs to a study of long-term antiretroviral therapy in people with HIV (dated by TCRdb to 2021 to 2024). Broadly, across the study: The earliest samples were collected about a decade before the 2015 WHO recommendation for immediate ART, when ART was typically delayed until CD4 counts fell. Whether ART initiation and durable HIV suppression were associated with changes in peripheral blood TRB repertoire composition and diversity was tested in a retrospective serial study. A total of 192 cryopreserved PBMC samples were contributed to the cohort by 30 adults with confirmed HIV infection, with samples collected serially over a mean of approximately six years (range 1-12). Eleven of the 30 participants with HIV were female. No cross-contamination during QIAcube processing turned up in test extractions that ran a monoclonal T-cell line alongside 25 to 35 polyclonal samples.

CDR1 DFQATT and CDR2 SNEGSKA are derived from the germline V gene (reference sequence). Its CDR3 holds 10 amino acids, cysteine through phenylalanine. Solely the CDR3 DNA is kept, with 30 bases framed from the first base. The germline ends are 11 bases apart after V is trimmed by 7 bases and J by 10 bases. The immunoSEQ hsTCRB v3.0 assay was used at survey level resolution to sequence the TRB variable region. TRB sequencing targeted a depth of about 35,000-50,000 T-cell genomes per sample. Pooled TRB libraries were sequenced on an Illumina MiSeq with a v3 150-cycle kit. Per the authors' processing: Repertoire analysis ran in R within a reproducible Nextflow workflow covering QC, data transformation and analysis. LymphoSeq2, an R package for exploring AIRR-Seq data, was used to implement the custom analyses. A handful of samples that produced fewer than 5000 total TRB sequences were removed, so approximately 190 HIV repertoires were analyzed. Of the roughly 190 retained HIV repertoires, about 60 were collected before and about 130 after ART initiation. Each repertoire was downsampled to 5000 TRB nucleotide sequences, and summary statistics were averaged across 100 downsampling iterations. The analysis kept only TRB sequences whose CDR3 regions were at least seven amino acids long. Diversity was assessed using a clonality score derived from Shannon entropy and using the Gini coefficient. In repertoire networks, the top 5000 CDR3 amino acid sequences were linked whenever an edit distance of one separated two sequences. For TRB CDR3 amino acid sequences, antigen specificity groups and MHC restriction were predicted with GLIPH2. CDR3 amino acid sequences were matched against VDJdb and McPAS-TCR to flag known CMV, EBV, HIV or tissue antigen associations. Pre-ART, post-ART and control groups were compared with Wilcoxon signed-rank tests and Holm-Bonferroni correction. TCRdb provides this immuneACCESS table in a form limited to in-frame rearrangements. Some clones are lacking; in checked studies, under half of them reflect an unresolved V gene, and why the rest are absent is not known. Clone size and V and J calls were adopted from that table, with D and trimming inferred from the DNA. This sample is represented by about 18,000 clones; more than 80% of them were singletons. About 17% of the sample comes from the top ten.

Beyond this particular receptor, the publication reports: Because PBMC availability was limited, only the TCR beta chain was sequenced, with no alpha chain pairing. The samples span the years 2004 to 2017, and the ART regimens used at that time may not be as effective as current regimens. Inferences about post-ART repertoire changes were limited because no data were available on ART adherence, viral resistance or therapy changes. Starting ART was linked to a significant rise in TRB diversity, yet even after long-term ART the diversity remained significantly lower than in transplant donor controls. Narrower CDR3 length ranges were observed in HIV repertoires than in controls, and an antigen-experienced repertoire with only a slight naive shift after ART was suggested by the network structure. Unsorted PBMC were profiled instead of sorted CD4+ and CD8+ T cells because pre-ART samples had limited cell numbers. The repertoire was dominated across all time points by expanded TRB clones identified before ART initiation, although this dominance was seen to fluctuate and to decrease in many PLHIV after ART.

Inclusion was restricted to participants for whom at least one PBMC sample before ART initiation and at least two post-ART samples were available. Treatment was received in the United States of America by all participants with HIV. Before DNA extraction, cryopreserved samples of about 1-10 million PBMC were thawed and washed. At the time of the earliest PBMC sample for each participant with HIV, ages ranged from roughly 23 to 60 years. PBMC samples were contributed by each participant from 1-4 timepoints before ART initiation and 2-8 timepoints after ART initiation, with a median of 7 samples. For every participant, serial HIV viral load, CD4+ T-cell count, ART history and demographic data were obtained. Genomic DNA was extracted from unsorted PBMC with a Qiagen kit on a QIAcube, with processing performed in batches of 12 samples.

The sequence joins TRBV20-1 to TRBJ2-1; the D segment is perhaps TRBD1 or TRBD2, each sharing 6 matched bases. The sequence was collected from a woman in her late teens or twenties with HIV. Sequencing used unsorted PBMCs, obtained 0.6 years after starting antiretroviral therapy. This receptor carries the CDR3 CSGRGEEQFF. The DNA is as follows: TGCAGTGGAAGGGGGGAAGAGCAGTTCTTC.